These 25 T cell receptor beta chains originate from one sample sequenced in a study of T cell responses to AZD1222 COVID-19 vaccine. Sequenced by immunoSEQ multiplex PCR; TCRdb stores in-frame clones only, minus some. This table has some 140,000 clones, more than 75% appearing once. The sample consisted of peripheral blood, taken on day 0 of AZD1222 vaccination. All receptors come from an adult in good health.

The chain employs TRBV5-4 and TRBJ2-5; D may correspond to TRBD1 or TRBD2 (6 bases each). V lost 4 bases and J lost 2, with 15 bases in between. This CDR3 is 15 amino acids long. The germline gives CDR1 SGHNT, CDR2 YYREEE (reference sequence). The CDR3 protein is CASSPGAGPQETQYF. As DNA, the CDR3 is TGTGCCAGCAGCCCGGGGGCAGGGCCACAAGAGACCCAGTACTTC.

J is TRBJ2-1 and V is TRBV10-1; 10 positions match TRBD1. V was pared by 3 bases and J by 5 bases, with 7 bases of the junction left unmatched. The length of the CDR3 is 16 residues. CDR1 and CDR2 from the germline V gene are WNHNN and SYGVQD (reference sequence). The CDR3 reads CASSDPGTGADNEQFF. Written as DNA, the CDR3 is TGCGCCAGCAGTGACCCCGGGACAGGGGCCGACAATGAGCAGTTCTTC.

The rearrangement links TRBV7-3 to TRBJ2-1; D may be TRBD1 (7 bases). Germline V gives CDR1 SGHTA, CDR2 FQGTGA. The CDR3 is made up of 15 amino acids. Trimming shortened V by 5 bases and J by 6 bases, and 17 bases separated the two germline ends. In DNA, the CDR3 is TGTGCCAGCAGCCCCGGGGGTGCAGGGGGCAATGAGCAGTTCTTC. It encodes CASSPGGAGGNEQFF.

V usage is TRBV6-2 or TRBV6-3 and J usage is TRBJ1-2; D perhaps matches TRBD1 (6 bases). This CDR3 contains 15 residues. Trimming removed 6 bases at V and 0 bases at J, with 14 bases between. From germline, CDR1 is MNHEY and CDR2 SVGEGT. CDR3 region: CASSKGGLPNYGYTF. The CDR3 DNA sequence: TGTGCCAGCAGCAAGGGGGGGCTCCCTAACTATGGCTACACCTTC.

The gene calls are TRBV15 and TRBJ1-1; 11 bases are shared with TRBD1. The CDR3 spans 16 residues. The V and J ends lost 1 base and 6 bases, in that order; junction bases with no gene match: 7. Germline V gene lookup returns CDR1 LNHNV and CDR2 YYDKDF (reference sequence). For the CDR3, the DNA is TGTGCCACCAGCAGAGGAGGGACAGGGGGTAACGCTGAAGCTTTCTTT. Translated, it gives CATSRGGTGGNAEAFF.

The chain carries TRBV7-3 and TRBJ1-2; 9 positions agree with TRBD1. Germline loops: CDR1 SGHTA, CDR2 FQGTGA. This CDR3 contains 19 residues. V lost 1 base and J lost 4; bases outside the gene matches: 16. CDR3 in amino acids: CASSLIGGGTGGATYGYTF. CDR3 DNA sequence: TGTGCCAGCAGCTTAATCGGGGGTGGTACAGGGGGCGCCACCTATGGCTACACCTTC.

This clone came up a few times. CDR3 sequence (DNA): TGTGCCAGCAGTTCGGGTAGGAAATTCACGAACACCGGGGAGCTGTTTTTT. It codes for CASSSGRKFTNTGELFF. V gene TRBV28 combines with J gene TRBJ2-2; D ambiguous. The CDR3 contains 17 residues. Trimming took off 4 bases at V and 0 bases at J, with 15 bases between the two ends. The germline V gene encodes CDR1 MDHEN and CDR2 SYDVKM.

The J gene is TRBJ1-1, the V gene TRBV10-3; 7 bases are shared with TRBD1. CDR1 is ENHRY and CDR2 is SYGVKD in the germline V gene. J gave up 0 bases and V 8 bases, and 9 bases lay outside the gene matches. The CDR3 has 15 residues. This chain's CDR3 is CAIGGQTGLNTEAFF. Written as DNA, the CDR3 is TGTGCCATCGGTGGCCAGACAGGGCTGAACACTGAAGCTTTCTTT.

The CDR3 DNA sequence: TGTGCCTGGAGAGTAGAAGGGAGGAATTCACCCCTCCACTTT. Translating gives CAWRVEGRNSPLHF. V and J are TRBV30 and TRBJ1-6; D is unclear. The V gene lost 3 bases and the J gene lost 7 bases, with 13 bases spanning the gap. CDR3 length: 14 residues. CDR1 GTSNPN and CDR2 SVGIG come from the germline V gene (reference sequence).

The chain employs TRBV12-5 and TRBJ1-1; D possibly corresponds to TRBD1 (6 bases). V lost 1 base to trimming and J lost 3 bases, with 12 bases between them. The CDR3 covers 15 residues. The germline V gene encodes CDR1 LGHNT and CDR2 FRNRAP. The chain's CDR3 is CASGLGQAWDTEAFF. DNA for the CDR3: TGTGCTAGTGGTTTGGGACAGGCTTGGGACACTGAAGCTTTCTTT.

The chain couples TRBV7-9 to TRBJ1-3, with a tentative D call TRBD1 (5 bases). V lost 4 bases, J lost 4 bases, and 23 bases lay in between. CDR1 and CDR2 (germline): SEHNR, FQNEAQ (reference sequence). The CDR3 length is 18 residues. CDR3 region: CASSSLGGGAHEGNTIYF. CDR3 nucleotides: TGTGCCAGCAGCTCCCTCGGGGGGGGTGCCCATGAAGGAAACACCATATATTTT.

This clone has a handful of counts. V gene TRBV19 combines with J gene TRBJ1-4, with D perhaps matching TRBD1 (5 bases). V was pared by 8 bases and J by 0 bases, with 13 bases between. Germline CDR1 and CDR2: LNHDA and SQIVND (reference sequence). This CDR3 has 15 amino acids. The CDR3 DNA reads as TGTGCCAGTCTCCCGAGGGGCCCAACTAATGAAAAACTGTTTTTT. It translates to CASLPRGPTNEKLFF.

The chain is built from TRBV29-1 and TRBJ2-7; the match to TRBD2 covers 7 bases. From germline, CDR1 is SQVTM and CDR2 ANQGSEA. The length of the CDR3 is 14 residues. Unmatched junction bases numbered 11, after V lost 4 bases and J lost 5 bases. This CDR3 is CSVVGRMGRDEQYF. The CDR3, as DNA: TGCAGCGTTGTGGGCCGGATGGGGAGGGACGAGCAGTACTTC.

The chain couples TRBV28 to TRBJ2-4; D might be TRBD2 (7 bases). The CDR3 has 15 amino acids. Deletions cut 6 bases from V and 0 bases from J, with 12 bases between. CDR1 and CDR2 (germline): MDHEN, SYDVKM. This CDR3 reads CASRGGVGAKNIQYF. The CDR3 DNA sequence: TGTGCCAGCAGAGGGGGGGTGGGAGCCAAAAACATTCAGTACTTC.

This chain connects TRBV19 to TRBJ1-5, with no clear D. The length of the CDR3 is 15 residues. Germline CDR1 and CDR2: LNHDA and SQIVND (reference sequence). V gave up 9 bases and J gave up 0 bases, with 15 bases separating them. Here the CDR3 DNA reads TGTGCCAGCTCTTCGGCGCAGAATAGCAATCAGCCCCAGCATTTT. The encoded protein is CASSSAQNSNQPQHF.

In its sample, this clone was seen once. This rearrangement joins TRBV7-9 to TRBJ1-2; D is possibly TRBD1 (5 bases). The CDR3 is made up of 14 amino acids. Trimming took off 6 bases at V and 2 bases at J, with 13 bases between the two ends. Germline CDR1 reads SEHNR; CDR2 reads FQNEAQ (reference sequence). This CDR3 reads CASSPWGSNYGYTF. For the CDR3, the DNA is TGTGCCAGCAGTCCCTGGGGGTCGAACTATGGCTACACCTTC.

This chain links TRBV30 with TRBJ1-2; TRBD1 is a possible D gene (5 bases). CDR3 length equals 15 residues. V was shortened by 0 bases and J by 4 bases, with 15 bases between the two germline ends. From germline, CDR1 is GTSNPN and CDR2 SVGIG (reference sequence). Here the CDR3 DNA reads TGTGCCTGGAGTGTCGCGGAGGGGTACAGCTATGGCTACACCTTC. This gives the protein CAWSVAEGYSYGYTF. Filled out from reference TRBV30 and TRBJ1-2, the complete variable domain reads SQTIHQWPATLVQPVGSPLSLECTVEGTSNPNLYWYRQAAGRGLQLLFYSVGIGQISSEVPQNLSASRPQDRQFILSSKKLLLSDSGFYLCAWSVAEGYSYGYTFGSGTRLTVV.

The rearrangement joins TRBV7-9 to TRBJ2-7; no definite D call. V gave up 1 base and J gave up 2 bases, with 12 bases separating them. The CDR3 runs 15 residues. Germline V CDR1 and CDR2: SEHNR, FQNEAQ (reference sequence). CDR3 protein: CASSLVGSRTYEQYF. DNA of the CDR3: TGTGCCAGCAGCTTAGTGGGGTCACGCACCTACGAGCAGTACTTC.

The J gene is TRBJ1-5, the V gene TRBV28; D may be TRBD1 (5 bases). The CDR3 loop spans 14 amino acids. V shed 3 bases and J shed 6 bases, with 12 bases lying between them. Germline assignment: CDR1 MDHEN and CDR2 SYDVKM. CDR3 loop: CASSLLTGSQPQHF. CDR3 nucleotide sequence: TGTGCCAGCAGTTTGCTCACAGGTTCTCAGCCCCAGCATTTT.

In its sample, this clone was seen once. The CDR3 loop reads CASSPLGGSQETQYF. The CDR3 region has the DNA TGTGCCAGCAGTCCCCTCGGTGGCAGTCAAGAGACCCAGTACTTC. The V gene is TRBV28, the J gene TRBJ2-5; D call uncertain. The CDR3 contains 15 residues. From germline, CDR1 is MDHEN and CDR2 SYDVKM. V was shortened by 5 bases and J by 2 bases, with 15 bases between the two germline ends.

The V call is TRBV4-1, the J call TRBJ1-3; D remains unclear. The CDR3 sequence is 14 residues long. V shed 3 bases and J shed 1 base, with 7 bases lying between them. Looked up from germline, CDR1 is MGHRA and CDR2 is YSYEKL. In DNA, the CDR3 is TGCGCCAGCAGCCAGGGGTCTTCTGGAAACACCATATATTTT. This sequence encodes CASSQGSSGNTIYF.

This clone is termed large (0.1 to 1%). V is TRBV27 and J is TRBJ1-2; no clear D. The ends were cut back, 5 bases at V and 4 bases at J, with 20 bases in the middle. Germline loops: CDR1 MNHEY, CDR2 SMNVEV (reference sequence). This CDR3 region has 16 residues. CDR3 region: CASSPGRTVAVYGYTF. CDR3 bases: TGTGCCAGCAGTCCCGGACGGACCGTCGCCGTCTATGGCTACACCTTC.

The genes are TRBV6-5 and TRBJ2-7; TRBD2 matches at 8 bases. CDR3 size: 14 residues. The V gene's germline CDR1 is MNHEY and CDR2 SVGAGI. The V and J ends lost 8 bases and 0 bases, in that order; junction bases with no gene match: 6. The DNA for the CDR3 is TGTGCCAGCGCTAGCGGGCGAACCTCCTACGAGCAGTACTTC. Translating it yields CASASGRTSYEQYF.

This clone was observed once. The CDR3 reads CASSLERDRTYTF. Here the CDR3 DNA reads TGTGCCAGCAGCTTGGAGAGAGACCGGACCTACACCTTC. The J gene is TRBJ1-2, the V gene TRBV5-5, with no clear D. V dropped 0 bases and J dropped 10 bases, with 13 bases sitting between them. This CDR3 is 13 amino acids long. The germline V gene has CDR1 SGHKS and CDR2 YYEKEE (reference sequence).

The chain uses TRBV6-5 and TRBJ2-1; perhaps D is TRBD1 or TRBD2 (5 bases each). This CDR3 is built from 14 residues. The germline V gene has CDR1 MNHEY and CDR2 SVGAGI. Trimming took 10 bases from V and 7 from J, leaving 20 bases between them. CDR3 DNA sequence: TGTGCCATCACCTCAGGGTTAACGGGAAATGAGCAGTTCTTC. This translates into CAITSGLTGNEQFF.